The T cell receptor beta chain under discussion was sequenced for a study of blood T cell repertoires in COVID-19. Whole-study context: T cells, B-cell-depleted T cells, or PBMCs supplied cDNA or gDNA.

CDR3 length: 12 amino acids. Germline CDR1 and CDR2: KGHSH and LQKENI. Trimming cost V 4 bases and J 0 bases, with 4 bases left between them. As originally analysed: Cell counts per sample came from amplifying reference gene primers. Measured with immunoSEQ multiplex PCR; TCRdb has only the in-frame clones, and not every one. The V and J calls and the clone size are those of that table, but D and trimming were determined from the DNA. The sample lists just under 65,000 clones; 70% to 85% were seen once. The sequence was obtained from a human donor in a cohort sampled during active COVID-19. Sequenced input: peripheral blood. J is TRBJ2-7 and V is TRBV18; D gene unclear. DNA of the CDR3: TGTGCCAGCTCACAGAGCTCCTACGAGCAGTACTTC. Its translation: CASSQSSYEQYF.